Included here is one T cell receptor beta chain sequence, with context. The data derive from a study of control samples from healthy donors and cancer patients. Repertoires were generated with immunoSEQ multiplex PCR, while TCRdb's copy carries only in-frame clones and drops some. The sample holds roughly 80,000 clones; roughly 88% are singletons and the top ten take around 5.7%. Losses at the gene ends were 3 bases for V and 3 bases for J; bases not matched to a gene: 8. The CDR3 contains 16 residues. Germline assignment: CDR1 SQVTM and CDR2 ANQGSEA. Sequenced: blood. The V gene is TRBV29-1, the J gene TRBJ1-2; TRBD1 aligns across 12 bases. The TCR was taken from a woman aged 50 to 60 in good health. The DNA for the CDR3 is TGCAGCGTTGAGTCACGGGACAGGGGGCGCGACTATGGCTACACCTTC. It encodes CSVESRDRGRDYGYTF.